The clone carrying this T cell receptor (beta chain) turned up a few times. Its target is unknown. Sequencing was performed with immunoSEQ multiplex PCR; in TCRdb, only in-frame clones are kept and a portion is missing. The table includes about 980,000 clones, about three quarters detected once. These data originate in a study of shared clonotypes between healthy human individuals. General observations from the study: Donor scarcity curtailed the genetic and exposure-history diversity represented herein.

Germline V gene lookup returns CDR1 SGHTA and CDR2 FQGTGA. The V gene end was trimmed by 5 bases and the J gene end by 3 bases; junction bases not matched to a gene: 3. CDR3 length: 14 residues. The V and J genes are TRBV7-3 and TRBJ2-2; 7 nucleotides agree with TRBD2. The clonotype comes from a young man in good health. The sample comprised memory CD4+ T cells sorted from blood. This sample's subset: CD45RA-negative fraction. CDR3 in DNA: TGTGCCAGCAGCGTAGCGGGTGACACCGGGGAGCTGTTTTTT. Amino acids: CASSVAGDTGELFF.